The 11 T cell receptor beta chains below come from one sample, sequenced in a study of T-cell memory formation after mild COVID-19. TCRdb recomputed calls from the 5' RACE reads with MiXCR, one row per CDR3 protein. The sample has roughly 410,000 distinct CDR3 sequences, roughly a quarter seen once. Specimen: PBMCs or a T cell subset sorted from them (not recorded which). These TCRs come from an adult woman who had mild COVID-19 (a few samples of this study predate the infection). Cell type and time point are not known.

The sample holds one count of this clonotype. The chain is built from TRBV20-1 and TRBJ2-7, with a tentative D call TRBD1 (5 bases). Trimming shortened V by 3 bases and J by 2 bases, and 8 bases separated the two germline ends. In germline, CDR1 is DFQATT, CDR2 SNEGSKA (reference sequence). This CDR3 contains 12 residues. Written as DNA, the CDR3 is TGCAGTGCTAGCGTAGGGGCCTACGAGCAGTACTTC. The encoded protein is CSASVGAYEQYF.

The CDR3 DNA reads as TGTGCCACCAGTGACCAGAAGACAGGGGGCGTCTATGGCTACACCTTC. Its protein product is CATSDQKTGGVYGYTF. The chain employs TRBV24-1 and TRBJ1-2; 10 bases agree with TRBD1. Germline loops: CDR1 KGHDR, CDR2 SFDVKD. The CDR3 totals 16 residues. Trimming at V came to 4 bases and at J to 4 bases, leaving 8 bases not matched to a gene.

The rearrangement uses TRBV7-3 and TRBJ2-3; D is unclear. Germline V CDR1 and CDR2: SGHTA, FQGTGA. Trimming removed 5 bases from V and 4 bases from J, with 16 bases in between. The CDR3 covers 15 residues. CDR3 loop: CASSPSGLVSDTQYF. DNA of the CDR3: TGTGCCAGCAGCCCTAGTGGATTGGTGTCAGATACGCAGTATTTT.

This clonotype occurred many times. The chain is built from TRBV18 and TRBJ2-7, with TRBD1 matching over 9 bases. This CDR3 contains 13 residues. J was trimmed by 4 bases and V by 2 bases; bases with no gene match: 0. CDR1 KGHSH and CDR2 LQKENI come from the germline V gene. In DNA form, the CDR3 reads TGTGCCAGCTCACCAGGGACAGGGTACGAGCAGTACTTC. It specifies CASSPGTGYEQYF. The full variable domain, with the rest looked up from reference TRBV18 and TRBJ2-7, is NAGVMQNPRHLVRRRGQEARLRCSPMKGHSHVYWYRQLPEEGLKFMVYLQKENIIDESGMPKERFSAEFPKEGPSILRIQQVVRGDSAAYFCASSPGTGYEQYFGPGTRLTVT.

The chain links TRBV4-3 to TRBJ1-3; TRBD1 might be the D (5 bases). CDR3 length: 17 amino acids. Trimming shortened V by 1 base and J by 2 bases, and 15 bases separated the two germline ends. Germline V lookup: CDR1 LGHNA, CDR2 YSLEER. The CDR3 reads CASSQGGVVATGNTIYF. CDR3 coding DNA: TGCGCCAGCAGCCAAGGAGGGGTCGTGGCAACTGGAAACACCATATATTTT.

This clonotype was seen a few times. V is TRBV12-3 or TRBV12-4 and J is TRBJ2-7; 8 bases align to TRBD1. V lost 5 bases, J lost 6 bases, and 9 bases stayed unmatched. This CDR3 is 14 amino acids long. The chain's CDR3 is CASSQRQGIGEQYF. The DNA of the CDR3 is TGTGCCAGCAGTCAGCGACAGGGGATTGGCGAGCAGTACTTC.

This clonotype appeared a few times. The V and J genes are TRBV10-3 and TRBJ2-5; D not certain. V dropped 11 bases and J dropped 1 base, with 14 bases sitting between them. Germline V gene sequence: CDR1 ENHRY, CDR2 SYGVKD. The CDR3 spans 13 residues. This chain's CDR3 is CAVSPGPQETQYF. DNA of the CDR3: TGTGCCGTCTCTCCGGGTCCCCAAGAGACCCAGTACTTC.

The rearrangement uses TRBV6-5 and TRBJ1-2; unclear D gene. The germline CDR1 and CDR2 sequences are MNHEY and SVGAGI. Trimming removed 11 bases from V and 8 bases from J, with 15 bases in between. This CDR3 is built from 11 residues. For the CDR3, the DNA is TGTGCCGTTGGGGAGGCGCGGGGCTACACCTTC. This codes for CAVGEARGYTF.

The chain is built from TRBV20-1 and TRBJ2-1; D not certain. V was cut by 6 bases and J by 2 bases, with 8 bases left in between. Germline V CDR1 and CDR2: DFQATT, SNEGSKA (reference sequence). CDR3 length equals 12 residues. For the CDR3, the DNA is TGCAGTGCCCAGAGAACCTACAATGAGCAGTTCTTC. The encoded protein is CSAQRTYNEQFF.

In its sample, this clonotype was seen a few times. This chain links TRBV28 with TRBJ2-2; TRBD2 aligns across 12 bases. The CDR3 extends over 16 amino acids. Germline V lookup: CDR1 MDHEN, CDR2 SYDVKM. V dropped 1 base and J dropped 6; count of bases not matched to a gene: 3. The CDR3 loop reads CASSLFLAGGPGELFF. CDR3 in DNA: TGTGCCAGCAGTTTATTTCTAGCGGGAGGGCCCGGGGAGCTGTTTTTT.

This clonotype turned up a few times. The rearrangement uses TRBV2 and TRBJ2-1; D assignment may be TRBD1 or TRBD2 (5 bases each). CDR3 length: 12 amino acids. Trimming stripped 9 bases from V and 6 bases from J, with 12 bases between. Germline V gene lookup returns CDR1 SNHLY and CDR2 FYNNEI. CDR3 sequence (DNA): TGTGCCAGGGGGGACCAGCGCAATGAGCAGTTCTTC. As protein: CARGDQRNEQFF.